This T cell receptor beta chain stems from a study of CD8+CD57+ T cells in acquired aplastic anemia. Findings and caveats of the study: CD8+ Simpson's diversity showed no significant patient-control difference. Overlapping CD8+ CDR3 repertoires of patients and controls contained around 31 shared sequences.

On this clonotype: Its cognate antigen is unknown.

Patients chosen for sequencing had CD8+CD57+ cells that had expanded, as shown by flow cytometry. TCR beta VDJ and CDR3 profiling used genomic DNA as template. TCRdb re-derived calls from the reads in MiXCR, one entry per CDR3 protein. The sample has about 470,000 distinct CDR3 sequences; roughly 34% are singletons. This CDR3 is built from 13 residues. The V gene lost 1 base and the J gene lost 0 bases, with 4 bases spanning the gap. Looked up from germline, CDR1 is DFQATT and CDR2 is SNEGSKA (reference sequence). Material for sequencing was sorted CD4+, CD8+, or CD8+CD57+ T cells (not recorded which) from PBMCs. The receptor was derived from a human donor with aplastic anemia. This rearrangement joins TRBV20-1 to TRBJ1-5; D is uncertain. This chain's CDR3 is CSARGDSNQPQHF. For the CDR3, the DNA is TGCAGTGCTAGAGGGGATAGCAATCAGCCCCAGCATTTT.